Following are 17 T cell receptor beta chains from one sample sequenced in a study of Ad26.COV2.S vaccination and SARS-CoV-2 variants. TCRdb's copy holds only in-frame clones and misses some; the assay was immunoSEQ multiplex PCR. The sample has around 450,000 clones; roughly 87% are singletons. Treatment defined: some 20 received Ad26.COV2.S at low or high dose, single or two shots; 5 received placebo; per-sample allocation not given. Sampling happened 63 days after the first vaccine or placebo injection. The specimen comprised peripheral blood, sampled in a trial of Ad26.COV2.S vaccine versus placebo. The receptor source for this set is a person aged 18-60 years who received the Ad26.COV2.S COVID-19 vaccine or a placebo.

In this sample, this clone turned up a few times. The J gene is TRBJ2-7, the V gene TRBV11-3; TRBD1 agrees at 8 bases. Trimming at V came to 3 bases and at J to 4 bases, leaving 17 bases not matched to a gene. CDR1 SGHNT and CDR2 YENEEA come from the germline V gene. This CDR3 has 18 residues. The CDR3 region is CASSFDRDRLSKGYEQYF. Here the CDR3 DNA reads TGTGCCAGCAGCTTCGACCGGGACAGGCTCTCCAAAGGTTACGAGCAGTACTTC.

With respect to this clone: In the same sample, other DNA sequences code for this CDR3. CDR3 protein: CASSYNRVTEAFF. The DNA of the CDR3 is TGTGCCAGCAGTTATAACAGGGTCACTGAAGCTTTCTTT. This chain uses TRBV6-5 with TRBJ1-1, with D maybe TRBD1 (6 bases). Trimming removed 3 bases from V and 4 bases from J, with 9 bases in between. CDR1 is MNHEY, CDR2 SVGAGI, per germline. This CDR3 comprises 13 residues.

A remark on this clone: The junction shows a germline mismatch at one end, possibly a read error. The chain combines TRBV5-1 with TRBJ1-5, with D possibly being TRBD1 (6 bases). Germline V gives CDR1 SGHRS, CDR2 YFSETQ. This CDR3 region has 16 residues. In nucleotides, the CDR3 is TGCGCCAGCAGATTGGGGGCGGGGGATAGCAATCAGCCCCAGCATTTT. It specifies CASRLGAGDSNQPQHF.

This clone was seen a single time. The rearrangement links TRBV28 to TRBJ1-3; weak D call: TRBD1 (5 bases). Germline loops: CDR1 MDHEN, CDR2 SYDVKM. V shed 7 bases and J shed 4 bases, with 14 bases lying between them. This CDR3 comprises 14 residues. The CDR3 region is CASKGRSWGNTIYF. The CDR3 DNA follows: TGTGCCAGCAAGGGGCGCTCTTGGGGAAACACCATATATTTT.

The chain joins TRBV28 to TRBJ2-7; 10 bases are shared with TRBD1. There are 15 residues in the CDR3. The V gene's germline CDR1 is MDHEN and CDR2 SYDVKM. V lost 3 bases, J lost 7 bases, and 9 bases stayed unmatched. The CDR3, as DNA: TGTGCCAGCAGTTTCGGACAGGGGGGAGTGAGGGAGCAGTACTTC. As protein: CASSFGQGGVREQYF.

V gene TRBV10-1 combines with J gene TRBJ2-1; D perhaps matches TRBD2 (5 bases). The germline gives CDR1 WNHNN, CDR2 SYGVQD (reference sequence). Trimming left V 8 bases short and J 6 bases short, with 17 bases between. The CDR3 is 14 amino acids. CDR3 in DNA: TGCGCCAGCGCGTTAGGACGGCGGGTCAATGAGCAGTTCTTC. It translates to CASALGRRVNEQFF.

The chain links TRBV6-5 to TRBJ1-6; no clear D. This CDR3 has 12 amino acids. The germline V and J ends were trimmed by 6 bases and 6 bases, with 6 bases remaining between them. Germline loops: CDR1 MNHEY, CDR2 SVGAGI. CDR3: CASSAFNSPLHF. CDR3 in DNA: TGTGCCAGCAGCGCCTTTAATTCACCCCTCCACTTT.

CDR3 residues: CASSLGDTIYTEAFF. The CDR3 DNA is TGCGCCAGCAGCCTTGGGGACACTATATACACTGAAGCTTTCTTT. V gene TRBV5-1 combines with J gene TRBJ1-1, with D possibly matching TRBD1 (6 bases). Trimming stripped 4 bases from V and 3 bases from J, with 16 bases between. CDR1 and CDR2 (germline): SGHRS, YFSETQ. The CDR3 runs 15 residues.

The count of this clone is one. The V gene is TRBV29-1, the J gene TRBJ2-6; D might be TRBD1 or TRBD2, each matching 6 bases. There are 14 residues in the CDR3. Germline CDR1 is SQVTM and CDR2 is ANQGSEA. Trimming removed 5 bases from V and 4 bases from J, with 12 bases in between. CDR3 amino acids: CSVMGGSGANVLTF. The CDR3 nucleotides read TGCAGCGTTATGGGGGGCTCCGGGGCCAACGTCCTGACTTTC.

V usage is TRBV5-1 and J usage is TRBJ2-1; 8 bases are shared with TRBD1. This CDR3 has 15 residues. V lost 0 bases, J lost 3 bases, and 2 bases stayed unmatched. Per germline, CDR1 SGHRS and CDR2 YFSETQ. CDR3 sequence: CASSLGGQVYNEQFF. CDR3 nucleotides: TGCGCCAGCAGCTTGGGGGGACAGGTCTACAATGAGCAGTTCTTC.

In its sample, this clone was seen a few times. CDR3 bases: TGTGCCAGCAGTTTCGAGGCAGGAGGTTTTTACGAGCAGTACTTC. This sequence encodes CASSFEAGGFYEQYF. The chain combines TRBV27 with TRBJ2-7, with D perhaps TRBD2 (5 bases). The V end was cut by 3 bases, the J end by 4 bases, with 16 bases between. CDR1 and CDR2 from the germline V gene are MNHEY and SMNVEV (reference sequence). The CDR3 contains 15 residues.

The rearrangement joins TRBV13 to TRBJ2-7, with 8 bases matching TRBD2. The CDR3 totals 16 residues. V lost 3 bases to trimming and J lost 0 bases; unmatched junction nucleotides: 7. Per germline, CDR1 PRHDT and CDR2 FYEKMQ (reference sequence). The CDR3 DNA reads TGTGCCAGCAGCTTGACGCGCGGGGGGAGCTCCTACGAGCAGTACGTC. Residues: CASSLTRGGSSYEQYV.

This clone occurred once. The chain couples TRBV7-8 to TRBJ2-5, with D maybe TRBD1 (6 bases). The V end was cut by 1 base, the J end by 5 bases, with 17 bases between. Germline loops: CDR1 SGHVS, CDR2 FQNEAQ. CDR3 length: 16 residues. This chain's CDR3 is CASSLEVAGVAETQYF. CDR3 nucleotides: TGTGCCAGCAGCTTAGAAGTTGCAGGGGTAGCGGAGACCCAGTACTTC.

The V call is TRBV11-3, the J call TRBJ2-3; D is undetermined. The CDR3 totals 13 residues. V lost 3 bases and J lost 6, with 10 bases in between. Germline V gene sequence: CDR1 SGHNT, CDR2 YENEEA. The CDR3 protein is CASSFYESDTQYF. In DNA form, the CDR3 reads TGTGCCAGCAGCTTTTATGAGTCGGATACGCAGTATTTT.

In regard to this clone: The germline gene is not matched at one end of the junction; a read error may be the cause. The rearrangement links TRBV30 to TRBJ1-2; TRBD1 is a possible D gene (5 bases). CDR1 is GTSNPN and CDR2 is SVGIG in the germline V gene (reference sequence). The CDR3 is 15 amino acids. The CDR3 here is CAWGVPGLLIYGYTF. CDR3 sequence (DNA): TGTGCCTGGGGTGTCCCGGGACTTCTGATCTATGGCTACACCTTC.

The chain employs TRBV28 and TRBJ1-5, with D unclear. V lost 5 bases to trimming and J lost 4 bases, with 12 bases between them. This CDR3 is 14 amino acids long. Germline-derived CDR1 and CDR2 are MDHEN and SYDVKM. The CDR3 sequence is CASSKASGNQPQHF. Written as DNA, the CDR3 is TGTGCCAGCAGTAAGGCCTCGGGGAATCAGCCCCAGCATTTT.

This rearrangement joins TRBV5-8 to TRBJ2-5; tentatively, D is TRBD2 (6 bases). This CDR3 comprises 15 residues. Germline V gene sequence: CDR1 SGHTS, CDR2 YDEGEE. V gave up 4 bases and J gave up 4 bases, with 17 bases separating them. The CDR3 DNA reads as TGTGCCAGCAGCCACCCAATCGGGGGTAGAGAGACCCAGTACTTC. As protein: CASSHPIGGRETQYF.